This T cell receptor (beta chain) was found in a study of CD8 T cells in ankylosing spondylitis. With respect to this clonotype: Its cognate antigen is unknown.

Points from the study as a whole: Researchers report that disease-linked clones proved CD8+ and relatively rare in peripheral blood. There was a TCR beta motif, made of fewer than 10 highly homologous variants, that appeared characteristic of ankylosing spondylitis blood.

V was pared by 1 base and J by 7 bases, with 5 bases between. Looked up from germline, CDR1 is SEHNR and CDR2 is FQNEAQ (reference sequence). CDR3 length: 13 residues. TCR beta libraries were made by quantitative 5'-RACE with molecular barcodes. TCRdb recomputed calls from the 5' RACE reads with MiXCR, one row per CDR3 protein. The top ten hold 42% of the sample, which has approximately 220,000 distinct CDR3 sequences, approximately 16% seen once. The rearrangement joins TRBV7-9 to TRBJ1-6; D gene unclear. Specimen: blood, either unsorted or a sorted T cell fraction (not recorded which). The clonotype was recovered from a male donor with ankylosing spondylitis. CDR3 in amino acids: CASSLGLNSPLHF. DNA for the CDR3: TGTGCCAGCAGCTTAGGGCTCAATTCACCCCTCCACTTT.